Each of the 20 T cell receptor beta chains below was sequenced from the same sample in a study of cytomegalovirus exposure and HLA in healthy donors (TCRdb year 2017). Libraries were prepared through the immunoSEQ multiplex PCR assay. For the multiplex PCR, a mixture combining 60 forward primers for TCR Vbeta segments and 13 reverse primers for TCR Jbeta segments was used. TCRdb stores this immuneACCESS table with in-frame sequences only. Part of the clones is absent; in the studies checked, under half of the shortfall reflects unresolved V genes, and no reason is known for the rest. This sample gives about 190,000 clones in total; about 13% of them show up just once. Jointly, the top ten make up 7.8% of the sample. The specimen sequenced was PBMCs. These receptors all stem from a middle-aged man in good health and CMV-seropositive.

Of note for this clone: This probably arose from a read error, given a far larger clone one base away. The chain recombines TRBV11-2 with TRBJ1-6; 11 bases are shared with TRBD1. This CDR3 is 17 amino acids long. V gave up 4 bases and J gave up 9 bases; unmatched junction bases: 11. The V gene's germline CDR1 is SGHAT and CDR2 FQNNGV. The CDR3 bases are TGTGCCAGCAGCTCCCACGACCGGACAGGGGGCAGTTCACCCCTCCACTTT. Residues: CASSSHDRTGGSSPLHF.

This clone appeared a single time. CDR3: CASSVGYRTGGIEAFF. CDR3 nucleotides: TGTGCCAGCAGCGTTGGGTACCGGACAGGGGGTATTGAAGCTTTCTTT. The chain carries TRBV9 and TRBJ1-1; the match to TRBD1 covers 10 bases. This CDR3 is built from 16 residues. Per germline, CDR1 SGDLS and CDR2 YYNGEE. J lost 7 bases, V lost 2 bases, and 11 bases had no gene match. The full variable domain, completed using reference TRBV9 and TRBJ1-1, is DSGVTQTPKHLITATGQRVTLRCSPRSGDLSVYWYQQSLDQGLQFLIQYYNGEERAKGNILERFSAQQFPDLHSELNLSSLELGDSALYFCASSVGYRTGGIEAFFGQGTRLTVV.

The genes are TRBV7-3 and TRBJ2-2; 8 bases map to TRBD1. Per the germline V gene, CDR1 is SGHTA and CDR2 is FQGTGA. The length of the CDR3 is 15 residues. With 6 bases clipped from V and 7 bases from J, the junction kept 10 bases outside the gene matches. CDR3 DNA sequence: TGTGCCAGCAGTCCCGGGACAGGCACAATCGGGGAGCTGTTTTTT. As protein: CASSPGTGTIGELFF.

The rearrangement links TRBV28 to TRBJ2-1; D is undetermined. V lost 7 bases to trimming and J lost 5 bases, with 15 bases between them. The CDR3 runs 14 residues. Looked up from germline, CDR1 is MDHEN and CDR2 is SYDVKM. Here the CDR3 reads CASIRGQPNNEQFF. For the CDR3, the DNA is TGTGCCAGCATTCGTGGGCAGCCAAACAATGAGCAGTTCTTC.

The chain couples TRBV11-2 to TRBJ2-5; 8 nucleotides agree with TRBD1. CDR3 size: 13 residues. Per the germline V gene, CDR1 is SGHAT and CDR2 is FQNNGV. J gave up 7 bases and V 5 bases, and 6 bases lay outside the gene matches. Here the CDR3 reads CASSPSQGVTQYF. Here the CDR3 DNA reads TGTGCCAGCAGCCCCTCACAGGGGGTGACCCAGTACTTC.

This sequence joins TRBV7-2 and TRBJ1-4; D gene ambiguous. Trimming removed 5 bases at V and 4 bases at J, with 17 bases between. The CDR3 is 16 amino acids. Per germline, CDR1 SGHTA and CDR2 FQGNSA. CDR3 bases: TGTGCCAGCAGCAAAACCGGGTTCATTGATAATGAAAAACTGTTTTTT. Protein: CASSKTGFIDNEKLFF.

The V call is TRBV7-3, the J call TRBJ1-2; 8 bases map to TRBD1. This CDR3 comprises 14 residues. Per germline, CDR1 SGHTA and CDR2 FQGTGA. The V gene end was trimmed by 5 bases and the J gene end by 2 bases; junction bases not matched to a gene: 4. CDR3: CASSAGQANYGYTF. The CDR3 DNA is TGTGCCAGCAGCGCGGGACAGGCAAACTATGGCTACACCTTC.

This clone was seen only a few times. J is TRBJ2-7 and V is TRBV27; D is unresolved. Per the germline V gene, CDR1 is MNHEY and CDR2 is SMNVEV (reference sequence). Trimming shortened V by 7 bases and J by 0 bases, and 13 bases separated the two germline ends. CDR3 length equals 14 residues. The CDR3 region has the DNA TGTGCCAGCATTGGGTCAGGTTACTCCTACGAGCAGTACGTC. Translation gives CASIGSGYSYEQYV.

The CDR3 nucleotides read TGTGCCAGCAGTTTATTAGAGCGGGGGGGCACAGATACGCAGTATTTT. Protein sequence: CASSLLERGGTDTQYF. The chain is built from TRBV27 and TRBJ2-3, with 9 positions matching TRBD2. Germline V gene lookup returns CDR1 MNHEY and CDR2 SMNVEV (reference sequence). This CDR3 region has 16 residues. V lost 1 base, J lost 1 base, and 3 bases stayed unmatched.

The chain links TRBV7-9 to TRBJ1-6; D is uncertain. Germline V gene lookup returns CDR1 SEHNR and CDR2 FQNEAQ (reference sequence). The ends were cut back, 5 bases at V and 0 bases at J, with 14 bases in the middle. CDR3 length: 17 amino acids. The CDR3 DNA reads as TGTGCCAGCAGCCTTTCCCAGATAAGCTCCTATAATTCACCCCTCCACTTT. Translating it yields CASSLSQISSYNSPLHF.

This clone was detected a few times. The V gene is TRBV21-1, the J gene TRBJ1-5. TRBV21-1 is a listed pseudogene. The CDR3 loop spans 15 amino acids. CDR3 loop: CASVEAHYSNQPQHF. The CDR3 region has the DNA TGTGCCAGCGTTGAGGCCCATTATAGCAATCAGCCCCAGCATTTT.

This chain's CDR3 is CASSSALAGGGVETQYF. CDR3 DNA sequence: TGTGCCAGCAGCTCAGCCTTAGCGGGGGGCGGCGTGGAGACCCAGTACTTC. The chain joins TRBV9 to TRBJ2-5, with 10 bases lining up with TRBD2. After removal of 4 bases from V and 5 bases from J, the junction contained 14 bases not matched to a gene. This CDR3 is 17 amino acids long. Germline lookup yields CDR1 SGDLS and CDR2 YYNGEE. Looking up the rest from reference TRBV9 and TRBJ2-5 gives the full variable domain: DSGVTQTPKHLITATGQRVTLRCSPRSGDLSVYWYQQSLDQGLQFLIQYYNGEERAKGNILERFSAQQFPDLHSELNLSSLELGDSALYFCASSSALAGGGVETQYFGPGTRLLVL.

CDR3 in DNA: TGTGCCAGCAGCCCGACGGGGGGGCCCTCCTATAATTCACCCCTCCACTTT. Its translation is CASSPTGGPSYNSPLHF. This chain links TRBV7-8 with TRBJ1-6; the D gene is possibly TRBD1 (6 bases). The germline V gene has CDR1 SGHVS and CDR2 FQNEAQ. The CDR3 sequence is 17 residues long. V was pared by 5 bases and J by 0 bases, with 14 bases between.

In this sample, this clone turned up a few times. The chain links TRBV6-1 to TRBJ2-5; 7 nucleotides agree with TRBD2. The CDR3 runs to 14 residues. With V trimmed by 4 bases and J by 5 bases, 7 bases remained unmatched. The V gene's germline CDR1 is MNHNS and CDR2 SASEGT. DNA of the CDR3: TGTGCCAGCAGTGTCCCCATCGGGGGGGAGACCCAGTACTTC. This gives the protein CASSVPIGGETQYF.

The genes are TRBV2 and TRBJ2-1, with a possible D match to TRBD1 (6 bases). The germline CDR1 and CDR2 sequences are SNHLY and FYNNEI. Trimming took 6 bases from V and 9 from J, leaving 12 bases between them. The CDR3 consists of 12 residues. The CDR3 region has the DNA TGTGCCAGCAGACGGACAGACGCTGAGCAGTTCTTC. Residues: CASRRTDAEQFF.

The gene calls are TRBV9 and TRBJ1-2; D gene uncertain. Between the trimmed V and J ends, which lost 1 base and 7 bases, there was a span of 17 bases. Germline V CDR1 and CDR2: SGDLS, YYNGEE. The CDR3 length is 15 residues. This CDR3 is CASSVNWAPPLGYTF. CDR3 sequence (DNA): TGTGCCAGCAGCGTAAATTGGGCGCCGCCCCTTGGCTACACCTTC. Complete variable domain (other parts from reference TRBV9 and TRBJ1-2): DSGVTQTPKHLITATGQRVTLRCSPRSGDLSVYWYQQSLDQGLQFLIQYYNGEERAKGNILERFSAQQFPDLHSELNLSSLELGDSALYFCASSVNWAPPLGYTFGSGTRLTVV.

This clone was counted between two and nine times. V is TRBV4-3 and J is TRBJ1-1; D is possibly TRBD1 (5 bases). CDR1 LGHNA and CDR2 YSLEER come from the germline V gene. The CDR3 is 14 residues long. The germline V and J ends were trimmed by 0 bases and 7 bases, with 12 bases remaining between them. The CDR3 DNA follows: TGCGCCAGCAGCCAAGATTACGGGGGAGTTGAAGCTTTCTTT. Encoded protein: CASSQDYGGVEAFF.

The gene calls are TRBV5-4 and TRBJ2-7, with D perhaps TRBD1 (5 bases). Germline V gene lookup returns CDR1 SGHNT and CDR2 YYREEE (reference sequence). The CDR3 consists of 15 residues. V lost 2 bases and J 0 bases, leaving 12 bases between the germline ends. The CDR3 reads CASSLKDTYSYEQYF. CDR3 coding DNA: TGTGCCAGCAGCTTAAAGGACACATACTCCTACGAGCAGTACTTC.

In its sample, this clone was seen a few times. The chain joins TRBV4-1 to TRBJ1-6; the match to TRBD1 covers 7 bases. This CDR3 is built from 14 residues. Losses at the gene ends were 5 bases for V and 8 bases for J; bases not matched to a gene: 6. Germline assignment: CDR1 MGHRA and CDR2 YSYEKL. The CDR3 reads CASSAGTADSPLHF. The DNA for the CDR3 is TGCGCCAGCAGCGCCGGGACAGCGGATTCACCCCTCCACTTT.

This clone was observed a few times. This rearrangement joins TRBV28 to TRBJ1-5; a weak D match, TRBD1 (6 bases). V lost 6 bases and J lost 0, with 12 bases in between. This CDR3 spans 15 amino acids. CDR1 MDHEN and CDR2 SYDVKM come from the germline V gene. The CDR3 loop reads CASRLGAGSNQPQHF. For the CDR3, the DNA is TGTGCCAGCAGGCTGGGGGCAGGTAGCAATCAGCCCCAGCATTTT.